This TCR beta chain was captured by sequencing in a study of metastatic and nonmetastatic thyroid tumors (dated by TCRdb to 2018 to 2021). For the study in its entirety: Repertoires were compared across peripheral blood and tumor or nodule tissue samples from malignant and benign thyroid patients. General conclusions and limits of the study: In both blood and tumor samples, malignant tumors were reported to have significantly higher TCR beta diversity than benign nodules.

Before undergoing thyroid surgery, none of the patients had been given any kind of treatment. Patient clinical samples collected from about 2012 to 2018 were retrospectively analysed using T-cell receptor beta sequencing. This clone came up once. The target of this receptor is not known. No much larger clone exists at a distance of one base, and base qualities are not known. Just one read gives weak support. The method behind the library was PCR. The sequencer was an Illumina HiSeq 4000. High-throughput sequencing was used to profile the CDR3 region of the TCR beta-chain in every patient. The authors' pipeline ran thus. CDR3 differences across clinicopathological groups were used to build a classifier for discriminating distant-metastatic papillary thyroid cancer patients. To measure repertoire diversity the researchers used the Shannon index, while the Morisita-Horn index served to gauge how similar the tumor and blood repertoires were. In-frame beta chains were kept once TCRdb had trimmed the public reads at Q25 with fastp and called clones with MiXCR. TCRdb's processing, not the authors', yielded these V and J calls. This sample gives about 39,000 clones in total; approximately 20% of them show up just once. The top ten constitute roughly an eighth of the sample.

The receptor was isolated from a female donor with papillary thyroid cancer or a benign thyroid nodule (not recorded which). Some clones in this sample may be carry-over from other donors' samples. Sequencing was done on a sample of tumor tissue.

The CDR3 has the sequence CSATPRSLSVNEQFF. The bases are TGCAGTGCTACCCCGCGAAGCTTGAGCGTCAATGAGCAGTTCTTC. The sequence is built from TRBV20-1 and TRBJ2-1, with the D gene not confidently named. The CDR3 measures 15 amino acids from cysteine to phenylalanine. Only the CDR3 DNA stays, 45 bases, in frame from base 1. Sequences DFQATT (CDR1) and SNEGSKA (CDR2) are obtained from the germline V gene (reference sequence). The junction shows trimming of 4 bases on V and 6 bases on J, plus 19 bases between the germline ends.